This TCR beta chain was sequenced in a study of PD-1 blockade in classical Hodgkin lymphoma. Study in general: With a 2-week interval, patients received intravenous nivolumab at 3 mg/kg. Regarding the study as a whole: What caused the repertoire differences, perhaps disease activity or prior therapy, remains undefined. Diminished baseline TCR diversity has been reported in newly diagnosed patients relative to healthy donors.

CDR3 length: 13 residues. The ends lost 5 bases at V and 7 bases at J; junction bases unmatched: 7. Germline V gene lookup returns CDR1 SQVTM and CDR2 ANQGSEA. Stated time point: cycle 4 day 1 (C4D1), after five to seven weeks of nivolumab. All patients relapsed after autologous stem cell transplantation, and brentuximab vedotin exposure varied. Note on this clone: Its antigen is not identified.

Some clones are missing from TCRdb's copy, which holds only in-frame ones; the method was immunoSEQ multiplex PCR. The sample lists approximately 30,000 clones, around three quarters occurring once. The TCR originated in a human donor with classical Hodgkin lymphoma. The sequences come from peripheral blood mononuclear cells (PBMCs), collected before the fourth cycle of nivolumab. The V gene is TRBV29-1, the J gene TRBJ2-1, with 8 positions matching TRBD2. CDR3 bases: TGCAGCGTTCGAGCGGGAGTGGGAAATGAGCAGTTCTTC. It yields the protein CSVRAGVGNEQFF.